This entry concerns a single T cell receptor (beta chain). The germline gives CDR1 GTSNPN, CDR2 SVGIG (reference sequence). The CDR3 covers 14 residues. The V end lost 1 base, the J end lost 2 bases, and 8 bases lay between the germline ends. Sequenced by immunoSEQ multiplex PCR; TCRdb stores in-frame clones only, minus some. The sample holds approximately 3,000 clones; approximately 24% are singletons and the top ten take roughly 12%. This entry is derived from a study of T cells in localized non-small cell lung cancer. The sample consisted of lung tumor tissue, taken before any cancer treatment. V gene TRBV30 combines with J gene TRBJ1-4; unclear D gene. The source of this sequence is a male donor older than 55 with stage II lung adenocarcinoma. Here the CDR3 DNA reads TGTGCCTGGAGTGCTGGGAGTACTAATGAAAAACTGTTTTTT. This codes for CAWSAGSTNEKLFF.